Below, one TCR beta chain is given with its context. The data are from a study of OX40 agonist ivuxolimab in advanced cancers. Assay used: immunoSEQ multiplex PCR; TCRdb lists only in-frame clones, some missing. Seen here are tens of thousands of clones, roughly nine tenths observed once, and the top ten hold approximately 14%. Between the trimmed V and J ends, which lost 4 bases and 4 bases, there was a span of 16 bases. Germline-derived CDR1 and CDR2 are LNHDA and SQIVND (reference sequence). The CDR3 consists of 15 residues. The chain links TRBV19 to TRBJ2-5; perhaps TRBD1 as D (6 bases). The source of this sequence is an adult with an advanced solid tumor such as melanoma, head and neck, liver or kidney cancer. The sample in question was CD4+ or CD8+ T cells sorted from blood, obtained in a trial of the OX40 agonist ivuxolimab. This chain's CDR3 is CASSTSQGWGETQYF. The CDR3 bases are TGTGCCAGTAGTACCTCACAGGGCTGGGGAGAGACCCAGTACTTC.